This T cell receptor (beta chain) was captured by sequencing in a study of blood T cell repertoires in COVID-19. CDR3 length: 13 amino acids. J gave up 10 bases and V 0 bases, and 3 bases lay outside the gene matches. Per the germline V gene, CDR1 is SGDLS and CDR2 is YYNGEE. Generated by immunoSEQ multiplex PCR, the TCRdb table keeps only in-frame clones and is missing some. Among approximately 300,000 clones listed, more than 70% were seen once. The chain employs TRBV9 and TRBJ2-1; TRBD2 matches 8 bases. The receptor was derived from a woman aged 45-60 years with acute or convalescent COVID-19. Sequenced sample: peripheral blood. Here the CDR3 reads CASSVDSGGEQFF. CDR3 nucleotides: TGTGCCAGCAGCGTAGACAGCGGGGGCGAGCAGTTCTTC.